The clone carrying this TCR beta chain has more than one count but fewer than ten. This sample was included in a study of cytomegalovirus exposure and HLA in healthy donors. The CDR3 runs 15 residues. Germline assignment: CDR1 SGHRS and CDR2 YFSETQ. Trimming took off 0 bases at V and 7 bases at J, with 13 bases between the two ends. Primers for the PCR totalled 60 Vbeta and 13 Jbeta. Generated by immunoSEQ multiplex PCR, the TCRdb table keeps only in-frame clones and is missing some. The sample has more than 95,000 clones, 13% to 15% seen once. This chain links TRBV5-1 with TRBJ1-4, with TRBD1 as a possible D gene (6 bases). Sequenced: PBMCs. The sequence came from a female donor in good health and CMV-seronegative. CDR3 amino acids: CASSLEGGGGEKLFF. The CDR3 nucleotides are TGCGCCAGCAGCTTGGAAGGGGGGGGCGGTGAAAAACTGTTTTTT. Complete variable domain (other parts from reference TRBV5-1 and TRBJ1-4): KAGVTQTPRYLIKTRGQQVTLSCSPISGHRSVSWYQQTPGQGLQFLFEYFSETQRNKGNFPGRFSGRQFSNSRSEMNVSTLELGDSALYLCASSLEGGGGEKLFFGSGTQLSVL.